This T cell receptor (beta chain) appears in the sequencing data of a study of cytomegalovirus exposure and HLA in healthy donors (dated by TCRdb to between 2016 and 2019). Regarding the study in general: An earlier analysis of approximately 550 of the donors reported more than 250 Gb of sequence data and roughly 110 million unique TCR beta sequences from 150 million to 200 million T cells. HLA typing included class I and class II loci at four-digit resolution. A later genetic analysis used genome-wide SNP genotypes for about 60% of the roughly 700 donors, treating that subset as a discovery cohort. The aim of the study was to test whether cataloging public T cell receptors could identify signatures of past pathogen exposure. Rather than using new phenotypic data, the later analysis identified candidate immune exposures from TCR beta sequences and from how often those sequences occurred across donors. In a later analysis, previously published TCR beta repertoires from several hundred donors were re-analyzed and high-resolution HLA genotyping was added so that TCR occurrence patterns could be studied. Among under 450 genotyped donors of the cohort, an average of 235,054 unique TCR beta nucleotide sequences were sequenced per donor, roughly 18% of them non-productive. The genetic ancestry cluster associated with self-reported Caucasian donors included 81% of the 398 genotyped donors. Besides the first cohort of 500 to 700 subjects, a separate validation cohort made up of some 110 different subjects was used. Alongside the repertoire data, information on donor age, sex, ethnicity and CMV serostatus was compiled. In an earlier analysis of about 590 of the donors, high-throughput TCR beta sequencing was used to judge whether each TCR beta V gene segment behaved as functional or pseudogenic. To predict cytomegalovirus infection status, the study combined high-throughput TCR immunosequencing, statistical association of individual TCRs with disease status, and machine learning. Every repertoire in the discovery cohort had been generated on one and the same sequencing platform. Typing coverage differed by locus: A, B, C, DRB1 and DQB1 were typed in roughly 629-630 donors, DQA1 in around 500, DPA1 in 600 to 610, and DPB1 in roughly 450. The study profiled the T cell repertoires of around 700 subjects by immunosequencing and related them to cytomegalovirus serostatus. Roughly 300 gigabases of sequencing data and approximately 85 million unique TCR sequences were included in an early release covering under 650 HLA-typed donors. Several DR-DQ haplotypes were handled as single units for association and clustering because linkage in the cohort was strong. The paper's findings and limits, for the study overall: The study listed 164 TCR beta chains as associated with cytomegalovirus. In an earlier analysis of more than 500 of the donors, most TCR beta V segments appeared in productive rearrangements about 87% or about 30% of the time, broadly matching IMGT annotations. According to a later analysis, parvovirus B19, influenza, CMV and Epstein-Barr virus appeared linked to several top co-occurrence clusters. According to a later analysis, most CMV-associated TCR beta chains appeared to be HLA-restricted, and the HLA associations seemed to be driven largely by CMV exposure. A further reported finding was that TCR beta sequences accurately predicted the HLA-A and HLA-B alleles for most subjects in the first cohort. Strong co-occurrence of HLA alleles, especially DR and DQ, made assigning TCR associations to individual alleles difficult. Linkage disequilibrium might explain the correlated functional status among segregating V segments, but an unknown experimental factor could not be ruled out. It was suggested by the authors that the approach could potentially be generalized to other disease states and immunological phenotypes. An association between a missense DCLRE1C variant and V-gene and J-gene trimming of TCR beta chains was found in a later genetic analysis and replicated in an independent cohort. Because counts were too low, some 17 rarely observed V segments, including chromosome 9 orphons, were excluded from the earlier analysis of around 640 of the donors. A later analysis found that HLA-associated TCR beta chains were more clonally expanded and had lower generation probabilities than equally common non-associated chains. Specific HLA alleles were associated with roughly 17,000 TCR beta sequences at a false discovery rate of 0.05 in a later analysis. The presence/absence analyses assumed that sequencing depth was roughly uniform across donors, and that assumption may not be true. While some public TCRs were present in many individuals, most TCR sequences turned up only very rarely across donors. Some IMGT-functional V segments, including TRBV6-2 and TRBV6-3, could not be distinguished by the 87-base-pair reads and were therefore excluded. In vitro tests confirmed that a few of the cytomegalovirus-associated TCR beta chains recognize cytomegalovirus antigens. Compared with the approximately 700-donor mean, donors in an Asian-associated ancestry cluster had fewer N-insertions in productive TCRs, according to a later genetic analysis. Immune exposure information for the cohort was limited to CMV serostatus. The cohort was sequenced for TCR beta chains only, and without alpha or paired-chain data the features that could be detected were limited. Cytomegalovirus status was reported to be diagnosed by the classifier with high specificity and sensitivity in both the original and validation cohorts. Because some donors lacked HLA typing at each locus, the association tests relied only on the typed subset. A later analysis found that TCR association rates varied across HLA loci, with DRB1 alleles showing the most associated TCRs and HLA-C alleles the fewest. A group of highly shared sequence variants was considered likely to be a technical artifact of the sequencing pipeline.

The cohort consisted of hundreds of healthy bone marrow donors. Cohort members were all nominally healthy when sampled, although unrecorded immune exposures were likely present. The donor was CMV seronegative and belonged to the group of under 400 seronegative cohort members. A peripheral blood sample was provided by each donor, and peripheral blood mononuclear cells were used for TCR beta sequencing. The Qiagen DNeasy Blood Extraction Kit was used to extract genomic DNA from the blood cell samples. The receptor library was made with the immunoSEQ multiplex PCR assay. The multiplex PCR relied on a mix of 60 forward primers for TCR Vbeta segments and 13 reverse primers for TCR Jbeta segments. Amplification of the CDR3 region of rearranged TCR beta genes was performed with a multiplex PCR assay on genomic DNA. The amplified TCR beta libraries were sequenced on the Illumina HiSeq System as 87-base-pair reads. The study's own analysis went as follows. In a later analysis, approximately 74 million unique TCR beta chains were counted across the roughly 700 repertoires, and about 9.9 million of these chains were shared by at least two donors. To remove PCR and sequencing errors, raw reads were error-corrected and collapsed into unique sequences using a nearest-neighbor algorithm that merged closely related sequences. V, D and J gene segments were assigned by aligning CDR3 sequences to IMGT reference sequences. For a sequence to be retained, a match of at least six nucleotides was required to both a V gene segment and a J gene segment. Rearrangements were called productive when the CDR3 lacked stop codons and stayed in frame with V and J; all others were non-productive. Following IMGT convention, CDR3 was defined as the stretch from the second conserved V-encoded cysteine up to the conserved J-encoded phenylalanine. In an earlier analysis of roughly 610 of the donors, sequences lacking an unambiguous match to a single V gene segment were excluded. In an earlier analysis of a few hundred of the donors, V segments were called functional above 56.7% productive rearrangements and were called segregating when the between-donor standard deviation exceeded 5%. A statistical classification framework was built to diagnose cytomegalovirus status from the catalog of TCR beta chain sequences. A later analysis assigned V and J genes by comparing TCR nucleotide sequences with IMGT/GENE-DB human TR gene sequences. In a later analysis, CDR3 sequences and most-parsimonious VDJ recombination scenarios were assigned using the TCRdist pipeline. In a later analysis, each TCR beta chain was defined by its CDR3 amino acid sequence together with its V-gene family, and reads without a unique V-gene family were excluded. A later analysis removed 592 highly shared, low-generation-probability nucleotide sequences to deal with suspected cross-contamination and a sequencing artifact. In a later analysis, a clonal expansion index for each public chain was calculated from normalized within-repertoire ranks of inferred template counts. Generation probabilities in a later analysis came from a VDJ recombination model fitted to out-of-frame rearrangements, and those results were checked against IGoR. In a later analysis, hypergeometric tests were used to score TCR-TCR, TCR-HLA and TCR-CMV co-occurrence, with a repertoire-size bias correction applied to TCR pairs. False discovery rates were estimated in a later analysis by permuting HLA or CMV assignments 20 times. In a later analysis, co-occurring TCRs were grouped with DBSCAN, and TCRdist sequence similarity was added when clustering was performed within HLA-allele-positive subsets. Repertoires with fewer than 30,000 or more than 120,000 public chains, plus five repertoires with anomalous nucleotide sharing, were excluded from co-occurrence clustering. This is the immuneACCESS table as TCRdb keeps it, with only in-frame sequences that have V and J called. A part of the clones is gone; compared with another copy, unresolved V genes explain less than half, and the rest is unexplained. The V and J calls and clone size were taken over from that table, and D and trimming were inferred from the DNA. Recorded for this sample are some 120,000 clones; 81% of them occurred a single time. Jointly, the top ten make up 3% to 5% of the sample.

The CDR3, from cysteine to phenylalanine, totals 15 residues. Here the CDR3 DNA is all that survives: 45 bases in frame from base 1. The germline V and J ends show losses of 5 bases and 2 bases respectively, and no gene match explains 6 bases of the junction. The germline V gene (reference sequence) sets CDR1 to SGHNT and CDR2 to YYREEE. On this clone itself: Its antigen remains undetermined. No much larger clone exists at a distance of one base, and base qualities are not known.

Here the chain combines TRBV5-4 and TRBJ2-7; the junction holds 11 bases that match TRBD2. This TCR was sampled from a woman in her twenties or thirties in good health and CMV-seronegative. Sequencing was done on a sample of PBMCs. DNA sequence: TGTGCCAGCAGAGCCGGGACTAGCGGAACCTACGAGCAGTACTTC. The translation is CASRAGTSGTYEQYF.